These 26 T cell receptor beta chains were all obtained from the same sample, sequenced in a study of glioma-infiltrating T cells (TCRdb year 2016). Sequencing used an Illumina MiSeq. The iRepertoire nested amplicon-rescue multiplex PCR (arm-PCR) platform was used to amplify TCR alpha and beta CDR3 regions from RNA. In TCRdb, the public reads were trimmed at Q25 with fastp and aligned with MiXCR, with productive beta chains retained. Identical CDR3 protein sequences are pooled into one entry, listed with their most common genes and DNA. This sample has around 180,000 distinct CDR3 sequences in its table, and 43% of those were observed once. The top ten hold around 5% of the sample. Input material: glioma tissue, nonneoplastic brain tissue, or PBMCs (not recorded which). Receptors originate from a human donor with low-grade glioma or glioblastoma, undergoing nonglioma brain surgery, or in good health (not recorded which).

The sample holds a few counts of this clonotype. This may come from a read error, since a much larger clone is one base off. The genes are TRBV28 and TRBJ2-7, with 10 bases aligning to TRBD1. The CDR3 consists of 14 residues. The germline V gene encodes CDR1 MDHEN and CDR2 SYDVKM. V shed 4 bases, J shed 3 bases, and the junction held 3 bases outside the gene matches. CDR3 residues: CASSYRTGGYEQYF. Written as DNA, the CDR3 is TGTGCCAGCAGTTACCGGACAGGGGGCTACGAGCAGTACTTC.

The V call is TRBV20-1, the J call TRBJ1-3, with 10 bases aligning to TRBD1. CDR3 length equals 15 residues. CDR1 and CDR2 from the germline V gene are DFQATT and SNEGSKA (reference sequence). Germline trimming cut 6 bases from V and 3 bases from J; bases unmatched to any gene: 8. The CDR3 region is CSAGPGQGSGNTIYF. The CDR3 nucleotides are TGCAGTGCCGGACCGGGACAGGGGAGTGGAAACACCATATATTTT.

This clonotype was counted at least ten times. The chain links TRBV7-8 to TRBJ2-1; the D is unclear. Trimming cost V 1 base and J 2 bases, with 12 bases left between them. The germline V gene has CDR1 SGHVS and CDR2 FQNEAQ. The CDR3 extends over 16 amino acids. The chain's CDR3 is CASSLVSVGAYNEQFF. The CDR3, as DNA: TGTGCCAGCAGCTTAGTATCGGTGGGCGCCTACAATGAGCAGTTCTTC.

This clonotype has ten or more counts. The chain combines TRBV20-1 with TRBJ2-7; possibly TRBD2 for D (5 bases). The CDR3 loop spans 14 amino acids. Trimming stripped 6 bases from V and 0 bases from J, with 15 bases between. CDR1 and CDR2 (germline): DFQATT, SNEGSKA (reference sequence). The CDR3 is CSATLIGSSYEQYF. CDR3 nucleotides: TGCAGTGCCACCTTGATAGGGAGCTCCTACGAGCAGTACTTC.

This clonotype was seen more than once but under ten times. V gene TRBV12-3 or TRBV12-4 combines with J gene TRBJ1-1; D may be TRBD1 (5 bases). V lost 4 bases, J lost 2 bases, and 11 bases lay in between. CDR3 length: 14 amino acids. In DNA form, the CDR3 reads TGTGCCAGCAGTTATCAGGGCGGTAACACTGAAGCTTTCTTT. Translated, it gives CASSYQGGNTEAFF.

The CDR3 DNA reads as TGTGCCAGCAGCTTCACACTTAGGGAGACCCAGTACTTC. Its translation is CASSFTLRETQYF. The V and J genes are TRBV7-7 and TRBJ2-1; no firm D call. The J call is uncertain, as TRBJ2-5 better fits the DNA end. CDR1 is SSHAT and CDR2 is FNYEAQ in the germline V gene (reference sequence). This CDR3 has 13 amino acids.

Concerning this clonotype: A much more abundant neighbour one base away suggests this may be a read error. This chain links TRBV18 with TRBJ2-1; a possible D gene is TRBD2 (6 bases). This CDR3 is built from 13 residues. Germline loops: CDR1 KGHSH, CDR2 LQKENI. The CDR3 sequence: CASSPRGEVEKFF. In nucleotides, the CDR3 is TGTGCCAGCTCACCACGCGGGGAGGTTGAGAAGTTCTTC. Variable domain in full (rest from reference TRBV18 and TRBJ2-1): NAGVMQNPRHLVRRRGQEARLRCSPMKGHSHVYWYRQLPEEGLKFMVYLQKENIIDESGMPKERFSAEFPKEGPSILRIQQVVRGDSAAYFCASSPRGEVEKFFGPGTRLTVL.

Points on this clonotype: One end of the junction varies from germline; a read error may be responsible. The chain combines TRBV7-9 with TRBJ1-6, with 10 bases aligning to TRBD1. The germline CDR1 and CDR2 sequences are SEHNR and FQNEAQ (reference sequence). The CDR3 loop spans 15 amino acids. The CDR3 here is CARSTGTGENSPIHF. The CDR3 region has the DNA TGTGCCAGAAGCACAGGGACAGGGGAAAATTCACCCATCCACTTT.

Details on this clonotype: This may stem from a read error, because a much larger clone lies one nucleotide away. The rearrangement links TRBV7-9 to TRBJ2-3, with 8 bases matching TRBD2. The CDR3 contains 17 residues. The J segment lost 6 bases and the V segment lost 6 bases, leaving 17 bases of the junction unmatched. The V gene's germline CDR1 is SEHNR and CDR2 FQNEAQ (reference sequence). CDR3 sequence: CASRQDLNSGMPDTQYF. As DNA, the CDR3 is TGTGCCAGCAGACAAGATTTGAATAGCGGGATGCCCGATACGCAGTATTTT.

About this clonotype: This could be a read error, since a much larger clone is one nucleotide away. J is TRBJ1-5 and V is TRBV2, with D perhaps TRBD1 (5 bases). The CDR3 is 14 amino acids. Per germline, CDR1 SNHLY and CDR2 FYNNEI. The CDR3, as DNA: TGTGCCAGCAGCCTCGACAGTACTAATCAGCCCCATCATTTT. Amino acid sequence: CASSLDSTNQPHHF.

J is TRBJ2-4 and V is TRBV7-2; 9 bases align to TRBD1. This CDR3 has 21 amino acids. CDR1 is SGHTA and CDR2 is FQGNSA in the germline V gene. After removal of 4 bases from V and 1 base from J, the junction contained 20 bases not matched to a gene. CDR3 in DNA: TGTGCCAGCAGCTCCAGTATTTGGACAGGGGACAAATCCATGGCCAAAAACATTCAGTACTTC. It is translated as CASSSSIWTGDKSMAKNIQYF.

The chain links TRBV7-6 to TRBJ2-5; the match to TRBD1 covers 9 bases. Per the germline V gene, CDR1 is SGHVS and CDR2 is FNYEAQ. The V and J ends lost 1 base and 6 bases, in that order; junction bases with no gene match: 9. The CDR3 length is 16 residues. Written as DNA, the CDR3 is TGTGCCAGCAGCTTAGGGACAGGGGTCTCACAAAAGACCCAGTACTTC. As protein: CASSLGTGVSQKTQYF.

The chain carries TRBV6-1 and TRBJ1-5; a weak D match, TRBD1 (5 bases). Trimming shortened V by 5 bases and J by 10 bases, and 15 bases separated the two germline ends. The V gene's germline CDR1 is MNHNS and CDR2 SASEGT. The CDR3 consists of 13 residues. CDR3 in amino acids: CASSRRDPAPQHF. In nucleotides, the CDR3 is TGTGCCAGCAGTCGCAGGGACCCCGCTCCCCAGCATTTT.

V usage is TRBV6-1 and J usage is TRBJ1-1; no firm D call. The CDR3 is 12 residues long. Germline V lookup: CDR1 MNHNS, CDR2 SASEGT. V was shortened by 7 bases and J by 0 bases, with 6 bases between the two germline ends. The CDR3 bases are TGTGCCAGCAAGGACCTGAACACTGAAGCTTTCTTT. Translated: CASKDLNTEAFF.

Comment on this clonotype: Possible read error: a much larger clone is one base away. The chain recombines TRBV18 with TRBJ1-1; D not resolved. The CDR3 has 13 amino acids. Germline CDR1 KGHSH, CDR2 LQKENI. CDR3 residues: CASSVHEDTGAFF. CDR3 sequence (DNA): TGTGCCAGCTCCGTGCATGAAGACACTGGAGCTTTCTTT.

The chain carries TRBV29-1 and TRBJ2-1, with unresolved D. Trimming took 7 bases from V and 4 from J, leaving 11 bases between them. The length of the CDR3 is 12 residues. Germline loops: CDR1 SQVTM, CDR2 ANQGSEA. The CDR3 bases are TGCAGCGCCGCCGGACGGTACAATGAGCAGTTCTTC. This translates into CSAAGRYNEQFF.

On this clonotype itself: A read error is possible here, since a much larger clone lies one base away. Since no conserved phenylalanine or tryptophan closes the CDR3, a read error is the likely cause. The chain employs TRBV20-1 and TRBJ2-7, with D perhaps TRBD2 (6 bases). Looked up from germline, CDR1 is DFQATT and CDR2 is SNEGSKA (reference sequence). Trimming stripped 5 bases from V and 3 bases from J, with 17 bases between. The CDR3 runs 14 residues. CDR3 residues: CSAGGTGEFYEQYI. CDR3 bases: TGCAGTGCTGGGGGGACGGGTGAGTTCTACGAGCAGTACATC.

About this clonotype: This may come from a read error, since a much larger clone is one base off. The chain has TRBV7-2 and TRBJ2-1; tentatively, D is TRBD2 (6 bases). Germline-derived CDR1 and CDR2 are SGHTA and FQGNSA. V was cut by 1 base and J by 7 bases, with 14 bases left in between. The CDR3 length is 15 residues. The chain's CDR3 is CASSLGVAVVNEQFF. The CDR3 coding sequence is TGTGCCAGCAGCTTAGGGGTAGCGGTAGTTAATGAGCAGTTCTTC. The full variable domain, rest sourced from reference TRBV7-2 and TRBJ2-1, is GAGVSQSPSNKVTEKGKDVELRCDPISGHTALYWYRQSLGQGLEFLIYFQGNSAPDKSGLPSDRFSAERTGGSVSTLTIQRTQQEDSAVYLCASSLGVAVVNEQFFGPGTRLTVL.

This clonotype was counted only a few times. The CDR3: CASSQDRGPYGYTF. The CDR3 nucleotides are TGTGCCAGCAGCCAAGACAGGGGGCCCTATGGCTACACCTTC. This sequence joins TRBV14 and TRBJ1-2; 8 nucleotides line up with TRBD1. The CDR3 totals 14 residues. The junction had 1 base not matched to a gene; V was cut back by 0 bases and J by 4 bases. The V gene's germline CDR1 is SGHDN and CDR2 FVKESK.

This chain uses TRBV2 with TRBJ2-5, with D possibly being TRBD1 (6 bases). Germline V CDR1 and CDR2: SNHLY, FYNNEI. Deletions cut 6 bases from V and 2 bases from J, with 13 bases between. This CDR3 is built from 14 residues. As DNA, the CDR3 is TGTGCCAGCAGGGAAACGACAGGTCAAGAGACCCAGTACTTC. Protein sequence: CASRETTGQETQYF.

The V and J genes are TRBV6-1 and TRBJ2-7, with 13 bases fitting TRBD2. V dropped 2 bases and J dropped 6; count of bases not matched to a gene: 16. From germline, CDR1 is MNHNS and CDR2 SASEGT. The CDR3 runs 19 residues. The CDR3 coding sequence is TGTGCCAGCAGTGAAAGGCGGGTTCAGAGGACTAGCGGGAGTACCGAGCAGTACTTC. Encoded protein: CASSERRVQRTSGSTEQYF.

Regarding this clonotype: Since a much larger clone is just one base distant, this may be a read error. This likely comes from a read error, as the CDR3 has no conserved phenylalanine or tryptophan at its end. This sequence joins TRBV14 and TRBJ2-7, with 7 positions matching TRBD1. Looked up from germline, CDR1 is SGHDN and CDR2 is FVKESK. This CDR3 comprises 14 residues. J lost 1 base, V lost 4 bases, and 4 bases had no gene match. The CDR3 DNA reads as TGTGCCAGCAGCCCAGGGACAGATTCCTACGAGCAGTACTTA. Its translation is CASSPGTDSYEQYL.

The genes are TRBV7-9 and TRBJ2-1; the match to TRBD2 covers 8 bases. The CDR3 totals 15 residues. J lost 14 bases, V lost 5 bases, and 17 bases had no gene match. The germline gives CDR1 SEHNR, CDR2 FQNEAQ (reference sequence). CDR3 amino acids: CASSQDPTILAEEFF. For the CDR3, the DNA is TGTGCCAGCAGCCAAGATCCGACTATACTAGCGGAGGAGTTCTTC.

This clonotype has just a few counts. The chain couples TRBV10-3 to TRBJ2-1; no clear D gene. Trimming took off 3 bases at V and 3 bases at J, with 12 bases between the two ends. The CDR3 totals 15 residues. The germline gives CDR1 ENHRY, CDR2 SYGVKD. CDR3 loop: CAISDLWADYNEQFF. DNA for the CDR3: TGTGCCATCAGTGATTTGTGGGCCGACTACAATGAGCAGTTCTTC.

This clonotype was seen many times. As DNA, the CDR3 is TGCAGTGCCCCCGGACAGAAGAATGAGCAGTTCTTC. Protein product: CSAPGQKNEQFF. The chain recombines TRBV20-1 with TRBJ2-1; a possible D gene is TRBD1 (6 bases). Trimming stripped 6 bases from V and 7 bases from J, with 13 bases between. Germline V lookup: CDR1 DFQATT, CDR2 SNEGSKA (reference sequence). CDR3 length: 12 amino acids.

Notes on this clonotype: A much larger clonotype is one base distant, so this may be a read error. The CDR3 DNA reads as TGTGCCAGCAGACAAGATCAAGTCGGGACAGGAGTTAACACTGAAGCTTTCTTT. Translation: CASRQDQVGTGVNTEAFF. This chain uses TRBV4-2 with TRBJ1-1, with 8 bases fitting TRBD1. The CDR3 extends over 18 amino acids. Germline V gene lookup returns CDR1 LGHNA and CDR2 YNFKEQ.